This T cell receptor (beta chain) is drawn from a study of cytomegalovirus exposure and HLA in healthy donors (dated by TCRdb to the late 2010s). With regard to the full study: An earlier analysis of approximately 590 of the donors reported 250 to 300 Gb of sequence data and around 110 million unique TCR beta sequences from 150 million to 200 million T cells. The number of typed donors differed by locus: 629-630 for A, B, C, DRB1 and DQB1; 522 for DQA1; some 590 for DPA1; and some 470 for DPB1. The study combined high-throughput TCR immunosequencing, statistical association of individual TCRs with disease status, and machine learning to predict cytomegalovirus infection status. HLA typing included class I and class II loci at four-digit resolution. The study used immunosequencing to profile the T cell repertoires of 670 or so subjects and linked those repertoires to cytomegalovirus serostatus. A later analysis re-analyzed previously published TCR beta repertoires from 666 donors and added high-resolution HLA genotyping to study TCR occurrence patterns. Donor age, sex, ethnicity and CMV serostatus were collected together with the repertoire data. Several DR-DQ haplotypes were handled as single units for association and clustering because linkage in the cohort was strong. An early release that covered about 640 HLA-typed donors contained approximately 300 gigabases of sequencing data and tens of millions of unique TCR sequences. The study aimed to test whether signatures of past pathogen exposure could be identified by cataloging public T cell receptors. Genome-wide SNP genotypes for about 65% of the 666 donors were used in a later genetic analysis, which treated that subset as a discovery cohort. Of the approximately 370 genotyped donors, approximately 81% were placed in the genetic ancestry cluster associated with self-reported Caucasian donors. Across about 370 genotyped donors of the cohort, an average of about 220,000 unique TCR beta nucleotide sequences per donor were sequenced, and 15% to 20% of those sequences were non-productive. A separate validation cohort of some 130 different subjects was used in addition to the roughly 700-subject first cohort. An earlier analysis of approximately 580 of the donors used high-throughput TCR beta sequencing to judge whether each TCR beta V gene segment behaved as functional or pseudogenic. All discovery cohort repertoires had been generated on a single sequencing platform. The later analysis used no new phenotypic data to find candidate immune exposures, relying instead on TCR beta sequences and their occurrence across donors. Here is what the overall study found, with its caveats: Broadly in line with IMGT annotations, most TCR beta V segments showed up in productive rearrangements about 90% or about 30% of the time in an earlier analysis of approximately 600 of the donors. The authors suggested that the approach could potentially be generalized to other disease states and immunological phenotypes. An association between a missense DCLRE1C variant and V-gene and J-gene trimming of TCR beta chains was found in a later genetic analysis and replicated in an independent cohort. Most TCR sequences were observed very rarely across donors, whereas some public TCRs were present in many individuals. Because counts were too low, about 15 rarely observed V segments, including chromosome 9 orphons, were left out of the earlier analysis of 587 of the donors. When HLA alleles, especially DR and DQ, strongly co-occurred, TCR associations were difficult to assign to individual alleles. According to a later genetic analysis, donors in an Asian-associated ancestry cluster had fewer N-insertions in productive TCRs than the approximately 650-donor mean. In a later analysis, HLA-associated TCR beta chains were found to be more clonally expanded and to have lower generation probabilities than equally common non-associated chains. According to a later analysis, most CMV-associated TCR beta chains appeared to be HLA-restricted, and the HLA associations seemed to be driven largely by CMV exposure. A further reported finding was that TCR beta sequences accurately predicted the HLA-A and HLA-B alleles for most subjects in the first cohort. In both the original and validation cohorts, the classifier was reported to diagnose cytomegalovirus status with high specificity and sensitivity. The study listed approximately 160 TCR beta chains as associated with cytomegalovirus. Roughly uniform sequencing depth across donors was assumed in presence/absence analyses, although this assumption may not hold. Some IMGT-functional V segments, including TRBV6-2 and TRBV6-3, could not be distinguished by the 87-base-pair reads and were therefore excluded. The sequencing pipeline was judged likely to have produced a cluster of highly shared sequence variants as a technical artifact. Linkage disequilibrium might explain the correlated functional status among segregating V segments, but an unknown experimental factor could not be excluded. HLA typing was unavailable for some donors at each locus, so association tests used only the typed subset. In a later analysis, the rate of TCR association differed among HLA loci, with DRB1 alleles having the most associated TCRs and HLA-C alleles having the fewest. Several of the top co-occurrence clusters appeared to be linked to parvovirus B19, influenza, CMV and Epstein-Barr virus, according to a later analysis. The cohort was sequenced for TCR beta chains only, and without alpha or paired-chain data the features that could be detected were limited. Immune exposure information for the cohort was limited to CMV serostatus. A few of the identified cytomegalovirus-associated TCR beta chains were confirmed in vitro to be specific for cytomegalovirus antigens. A later analysis associated about 16,000 TCR beta sequences with specific HLA alleles at a false discovery rate of 0.05.

The CDR3 measures 15 amino acids from cysteine to phenylalanine. The DNA shown is the 45-base CDR3, in frame from base 1. V loses 4 bases, J loses 0 bases, and the germline ends lie 10 bases apart. The germline V gene encodes CDR1 MDHEN and CDR2 SYDVKM. The library was made by the immunoSEQ multiplex PCR assay. The multiplex PCR relied on a mix of 60 forward primers for TCR Vbeta segments and 13 reverse primers for TCR Jbeta segments. The CDR3 region of rearranged TCR beta genes was amplified from genomic DNA with a multiplex PCR assay. The amplified TCR beta libraries were sequenced on the Illumina HiSeq System as 87-base-pair reads. Per the source publication's procedure: Across the 500 to 750 repertoires, a later analysis counted around 80 million unique TCR beta chains, approximately 10 million of which were shared by at least two donors. To remove PCR and sequencing errors, raw reads were error-corrected and collapsed into unique sequences using a nearest-neighbor algorithm that merged closely related sequences. To assign V, D and J gene segments, CDR3 sequences were aligned to IMGT reference sequences. Each retained sequence needed at least a six-nucleotide match to both a V gene segment and a J gene segment. Rearrangements were classified as productive when the CDR3 lacked stop codons and remained in frame with V and J, and all other rearrangements were classified as non-productive. CDR3 was defined according to IMGT convention as the region running from the second conserved V-encoded cysteine to the conserved J-encoded phenylalanine. The earlier analysis of some 550 of the donors excluded any sequence lacking an unambiguous match to a single V gene segment. An earlier analysis of some 500 of the donors classified V segments as functional when productive rearrangements were above 56.7% and as segregating when the standard deviation between donors was above 5%. A statistical classification framework was built for diagnosing cytomegalovirus status from the catalog of TCR beta chain sequences. A later analysis assigned V and J genes by comparing TCR nucleotide sequences with IMGT/GENE-DB human TR gene sequences. The TCRdist pipeline was used in a later analysis to assign CDR3 sequences and most-parsimonious VDJ recombination scenarios. In a later analysis, each TCR beta chain was defined by its CDR3 amino acid sequence together with its V-gene family, and reads lacking a unique V-gene family were excluded. In a later analysis, 550 to 650 highly shared, low-generation-probability nucleotide sequences were removed to address suspected cross-contamination and a sequencing artifact. A later analysis calculated a clonal expansion index for each public chain from normalized within-repertoire ranks of inferred template counts. In a later analysis, generation probabilities were computed using a VDJ recombination model fitted to out-of-frame rearrangements, and the results were checked against IGoR. In a later analysis, hypergeometric tests were used to score TCR-TCR, TCR-HLA and TCR-CMV co-occurrence, with a repertoire-size bias correction applied to TCR pairs. In a later analysis, false discovery rates were estimated by permuting HLA or CMV assignments 20 times. A later analysis grouped co-occurring TCRs with DBSCAN, adding TCRdist sequence similarity when clustering within HLA-allele-positive subsets. Repertoires with fewer than 30,000 or more than 120,000 public chains, plus five repertoires with anomalous nucleotide sharing, were excluded from co-occurrence clustering. TCRdb obtained this table from immuneACCESS and retained in-frame rearrangements with V and J assigned. These tables miss some clones; where compared with another copy, unresolved V genes account for less than half of the shortfall, and the remainder is unexplained. The D gene and trimming were derived from the DNA, and the V and J assignments and clone size from that table. The table for this sample lists 130,000 or so clones; around 82% of them were counted only once. The ten largest clonotypes hold 1% to 1.5% of the sample.

With regard to this clone: The specificity of this receptor is unknown. No much larger clone exists at a distance of one base, and base qualities are not known.

In total, 630 or so healthy bone marrow donors made up the cohort. At the time of sampling, all cohort members were nominally healthy, though unrecorded immune exposures were likely present. The donor tested CMV seronegative, placing the donor among the approximately 360 seronegative members of the cohort. A peripheral blood sample was collected from each donor, and TCR beta sequencing was performed on peripheral blood mononuclear cells. The Qiagen DNeasy Blood Extraction Kit was used to extract genomic DNA from the blood cell samples. The sample consisted of PBMCs. The TCR sequence derives from a man aged 45-65 years in good health and CMV-seronegative. The chain employs TRBV28 and TRBJ2-4; the D gene remains uncertain. The CDR3 is CASSSGEQAKNIQYF. The nucleotide sequence reads TGTGCCAGCAGTTCGGGTGAACAAGCCAAAAACATTCAGTACTTC.